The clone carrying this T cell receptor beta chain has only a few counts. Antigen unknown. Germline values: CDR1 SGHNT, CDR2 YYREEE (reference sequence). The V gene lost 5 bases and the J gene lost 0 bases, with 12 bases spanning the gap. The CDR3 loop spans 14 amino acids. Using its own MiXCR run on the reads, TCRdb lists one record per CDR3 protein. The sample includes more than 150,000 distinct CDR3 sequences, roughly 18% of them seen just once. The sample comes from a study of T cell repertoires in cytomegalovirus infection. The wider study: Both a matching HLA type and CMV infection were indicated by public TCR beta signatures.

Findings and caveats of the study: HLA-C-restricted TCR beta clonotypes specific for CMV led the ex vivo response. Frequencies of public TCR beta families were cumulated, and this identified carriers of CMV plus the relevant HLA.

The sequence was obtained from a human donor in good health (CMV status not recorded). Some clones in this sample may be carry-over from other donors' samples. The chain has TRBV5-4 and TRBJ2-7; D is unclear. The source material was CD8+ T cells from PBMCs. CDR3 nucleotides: TGTGCCAGCAGATCGGACCTGAGCTCCTACGAGCAGTACTTC. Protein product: CASRSDLSSYEQYF.